The TCR beta chain described here comes from a study of T cell changes during pregnancy in multiple sclerosis. Germline V CDR1 and CDR2: SGHAT, FQNNGV. The germline V and J ends were trimmed by 2 bases and 8 bases, with 18 bases remaining between them. The CDR3 length is 16 residues. Sequenced by immunoSEQ multiplex PCR; TCRdb stores in-frame clones only, minus some. The table includes 45,000 to 60,000 clones, approximately 92% detected once. The chain is built from TRBV11-2 and TRBJ1-4; TRBD1 might be the D (5 bases). This receptor was identified in a female donor with multiple sclerosis, enrolled in a pregnancy study. The source was CD8+ T cells from peripheral blood mononuclear cells, collected in the second trimester of pregnancy. CDR3 loop: CASSLLGPGFDEKLFF. The CDR3 coding sequence is TGTGCCAGCAGCTTATTAGGACCAGGGTTTGACGAAAAACTGTTTTTT. Full variable domain (rest looked up from reference TRBV11-2 and TRBJ1-4): EAGVAQSPRYKIIEKRQSVAFWCNPISGHATLYWYQQILGQGPKLLIQFQNNGVVDDSQLPKDRFSAERLKGVDSTLKIQPAKLEDSAVYLCASSLLGPGFDEKLFFGSGTQLSVL.